This T cell receptor beta chain was captured by sequencing in a study of beta chain features in type 1 diabetes. Study-level background: The number of sorted cells examined across all samples was under 140,000,000.

Study-wide results and limits: The similarity of naive, central memory and Treg TCRB repertoires appeared greater among patients than among healthy donors. Any HLA type influence on TCRB rearrangement was left unresolved here. In all four CD4+ subsets, TCRB CDR3 length was significantly, moderately reduced in type 1 diabetes.

The whole isolated RNA underwent reverse transcription, so sequencing captured expressed TCRB transcripts. Here immunoSEQ multiplex PCR was the method, and the copy in TCRdb shows in-frame clones only, minus some. This table holds about 99,000 clones, under 30% found once. This clone came up a few times. Its target is unknown. The purity of all sorted populations exceeded 95%. Sequenced material: central memory CD4+ T cells from blood. The TCR comes from a young woman with type 1 diabetes.

The CDR3 loop reads CASRTGTAVQETQYF. CDR3 DNA: TGCGCCAGCAGGACCGGGACAGCCGTTCAAGAGACCCAGTACTTC. The J gene is TRBJ2-5, the V gene TRBV5-1; TRBD1 agrees at 7 bases. The CDR3 totals 15 residues. Trimming took 5 bases from V and 2 from J; bases not matched to a gene: 9. Per germline, CDR1 SGHRS and CDR2 YFSETQ.